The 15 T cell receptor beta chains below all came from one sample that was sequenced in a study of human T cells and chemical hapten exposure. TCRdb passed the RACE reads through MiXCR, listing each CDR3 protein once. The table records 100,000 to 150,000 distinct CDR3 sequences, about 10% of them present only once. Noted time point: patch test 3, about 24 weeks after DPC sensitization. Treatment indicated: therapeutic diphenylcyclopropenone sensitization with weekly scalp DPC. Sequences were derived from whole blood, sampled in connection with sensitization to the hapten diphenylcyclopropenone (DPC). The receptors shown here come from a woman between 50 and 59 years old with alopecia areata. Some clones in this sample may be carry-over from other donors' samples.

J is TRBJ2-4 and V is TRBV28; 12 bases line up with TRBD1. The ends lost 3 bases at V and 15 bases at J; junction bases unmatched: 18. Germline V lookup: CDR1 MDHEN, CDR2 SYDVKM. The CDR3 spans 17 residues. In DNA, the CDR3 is TGTGCCAGCAGTTTTGGGACAGGGGGCTTGTGGAGCCCCCAGGGGTACTTC. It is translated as CASSFGTGGLWSPQGYF.

CDR3 protein: CASSLPGTAYGYTF. CDR3 DNA: TGTGCCAGCAGTTTACCCGGGACAGCTTATGGCTACACCTTC. V is TRBV12-3 or TRBV12-4 and J is TRBJ1-2; the match to TRBD1 covers 7 bases. With V trimmed by 2 bases and J by 5 bases, 5 bases remained unmatched. The CDR3 sequence is 14 residues long.

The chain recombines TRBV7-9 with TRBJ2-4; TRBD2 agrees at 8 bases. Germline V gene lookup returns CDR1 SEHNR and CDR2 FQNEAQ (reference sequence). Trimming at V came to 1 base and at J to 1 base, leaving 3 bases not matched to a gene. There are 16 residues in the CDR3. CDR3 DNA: TGTGCCAGCAGCTTAGGTGCTAGCGGGGCCAAAAACATTCAGTACTTC. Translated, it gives CASSLGASGAKNIQYF. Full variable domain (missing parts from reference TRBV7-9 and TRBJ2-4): DTGVSQNPRHKITKRGQNVTFRCDPISEHNRLYWYRQTLGQGPEFLTYFQNEAQLEKSRLLSDRFSAERPKGSFSTLEIQRTEQGDSAMYLCASSLGASGAKNIQYFGAGTRLSVL.

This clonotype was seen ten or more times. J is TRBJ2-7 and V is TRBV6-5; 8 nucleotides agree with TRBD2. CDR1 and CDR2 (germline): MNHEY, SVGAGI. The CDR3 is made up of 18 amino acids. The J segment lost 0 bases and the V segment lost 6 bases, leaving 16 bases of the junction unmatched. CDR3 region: CASSPRPGLGASSYEQYF. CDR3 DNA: TGTGCCAGCAGCCCGCGCCCGGGACTAGGGGCGAGCTCCTACGAGCAGTACTTC.

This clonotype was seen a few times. CDR3 sequence: CASSVRTGTSTDTQYF. The CDR3 DNA reads as TGTGCCAGCAGCGTGAGGACAGGGACTAGCACAGATACGCAGTATTTT. The gene calls are TRBV9 and TRBJ2-3; 8 bases fit TRBD1. Germline V gene data show CDR1 as SGDLS and CDR2 as YYNGEE. V lost 2 bases to trimming and J lost 0 bases; unmatched junction nucleotides: 5. The CDR3 sequence is 16 residues long.

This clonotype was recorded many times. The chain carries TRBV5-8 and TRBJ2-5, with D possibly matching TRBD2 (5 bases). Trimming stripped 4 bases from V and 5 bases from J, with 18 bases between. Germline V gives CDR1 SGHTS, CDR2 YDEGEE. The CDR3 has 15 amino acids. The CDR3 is CASSPGGHRRETQYF. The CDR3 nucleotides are TGTGCCAGCAGCCCCGGCGGCCATAGGAGGGAGACCCAGTACTTC. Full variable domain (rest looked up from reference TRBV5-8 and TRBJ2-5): EAGVTQSPTHLIKTRGQQATLRCSPISGHTSVYWYQQALGLGLQFLLWYDEGEERNRGNFPPRFSGRQFPNYSSELNVNALELEDSALYLCASSPGGHRRETQYFGPGTRLLVL.

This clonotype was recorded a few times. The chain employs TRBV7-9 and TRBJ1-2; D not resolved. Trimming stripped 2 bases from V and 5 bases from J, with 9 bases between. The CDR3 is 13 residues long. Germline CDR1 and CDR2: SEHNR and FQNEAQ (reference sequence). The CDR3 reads CASSLRPAYGYTF. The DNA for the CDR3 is TGTGCCAGCAGCTTAAGGCCAGCTTATGGCTACACCTTC.

The CDR3 protein is CASSLGSSNQPQHF. The CDR3, as DNA: TGTGCCAGCAGTTTGGGCAGTAGCAATCAGCCCCAGCATTTT. V and J are TRBV12-3 or TRBV12-4 and TRBJ1-5; D gene uncertain. CDR3 length equals 14 residues. V was shortened by 3 bases and J by 0 bases, with 6 bases between the two germline ends.

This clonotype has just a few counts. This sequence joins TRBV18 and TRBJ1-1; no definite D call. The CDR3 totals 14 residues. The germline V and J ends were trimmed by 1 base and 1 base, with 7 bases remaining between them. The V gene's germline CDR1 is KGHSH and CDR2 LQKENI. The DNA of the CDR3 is TGTGCCAGCTCACCACGGTCAGAGAACACTGAAGCTTTCTTT. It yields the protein CASSPRSENTEAFF.

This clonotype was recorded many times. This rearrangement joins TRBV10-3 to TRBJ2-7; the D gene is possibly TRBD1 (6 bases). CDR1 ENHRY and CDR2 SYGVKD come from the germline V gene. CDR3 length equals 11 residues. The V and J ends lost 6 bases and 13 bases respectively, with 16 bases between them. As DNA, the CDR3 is TGTGCCATCAGAGCCCGGGACATAATCTACTTC. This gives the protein CAIRARDIIYF.

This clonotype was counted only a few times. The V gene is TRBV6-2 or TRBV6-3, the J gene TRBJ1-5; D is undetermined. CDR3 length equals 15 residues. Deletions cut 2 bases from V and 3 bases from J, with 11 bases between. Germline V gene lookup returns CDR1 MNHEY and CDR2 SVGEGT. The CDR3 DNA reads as TGTGCCAGCAGTTACAAAGGGATCCTCAATCAGCCCCAGCATTTT. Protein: CASSYKGILNQPQHF.

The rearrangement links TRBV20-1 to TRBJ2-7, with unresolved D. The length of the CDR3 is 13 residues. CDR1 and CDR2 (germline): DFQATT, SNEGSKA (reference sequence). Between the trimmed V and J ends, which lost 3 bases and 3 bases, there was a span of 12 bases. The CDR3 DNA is TGCAGTGCTAGGGCTAGTAAAGACTACGAGCAGTACTTC. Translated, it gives CSARASKDYEQYF.

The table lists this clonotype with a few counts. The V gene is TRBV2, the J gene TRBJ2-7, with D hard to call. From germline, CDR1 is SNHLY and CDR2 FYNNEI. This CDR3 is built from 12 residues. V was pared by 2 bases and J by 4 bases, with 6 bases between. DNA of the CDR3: TGTGCCAGCAGTGAACTGCCATACGAGCAGTACTTC. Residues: CASSELPYEQYF.

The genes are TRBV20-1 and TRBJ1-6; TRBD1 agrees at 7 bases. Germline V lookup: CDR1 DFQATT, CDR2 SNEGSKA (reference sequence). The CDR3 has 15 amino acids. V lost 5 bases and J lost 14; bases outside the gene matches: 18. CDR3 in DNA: TGCAGTGCTCAAAGGCCTGGTCAGGGAACAGGGGCCCTCCACTTT. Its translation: CSAQRPGQGTGALHF.

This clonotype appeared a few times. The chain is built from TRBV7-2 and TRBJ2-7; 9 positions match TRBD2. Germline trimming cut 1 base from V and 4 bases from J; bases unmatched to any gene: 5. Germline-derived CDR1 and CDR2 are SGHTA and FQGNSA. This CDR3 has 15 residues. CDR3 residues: CASSLGSGGGYEQYF. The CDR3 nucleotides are TGTGCCAGCAGCTTAGGTAGCGGGGGCGGGTACGAGCAGTACTTC.